This T cell receptor (beta chain) is drawn from a study of shared clonotypes between healthy human individuals. Overall study: Each donor's CD8 memory used one plate, CD8 naive two, each CD4 subset three. Study-wide points: Generation probabilities of non-shared clonotypes were lower (relative to those shared by all four donors).

Using immunoSEQ multiplex PCR, the repertoire was profiled, and TCRdb retains in-frame clones only, with some absent. The table lists a few million clones, roughly nine tenths of them singletons. CDR1 MNHEY and CDR2 SVGAGI come from the germline V gene. This CDR3 is 13 amino acids long. The ends were cut back, 6 bases at V and 3 bases at J, with 8 bases in the middle. As to this clone: Its target is unknown.

The chain combines TRBV6-5 with TRBJ2-2, with a weak D call TRBD1 (6 bases). Sequenced sample: naive CD4+ T cells sorted from blood. The subset was: CD45RA+ positively selected. The sequence was obtained from a young man in good health. This CDR3 reads CASRYRDTGELFF. CDR3 coding DNA: TGTGCCAGCAGATACAGGGACACCGGGGAGCTGTTTTTT.